A selection of T cell receptor beta chains follows, all from one sample in a study of shared clonotypes between healthy human individuals. Clones were sequenced by immunoSEQ multiplex PCR, and TCRdb holds only the in-frame ones, with some missing. The table records 2 million to 2.5 million clones, approximately 94% of them present only once. The specimen sequenced was naive CD8+ T cells sorted from blood. These receptors were obtained from a man between 18 and 35 years old in good health. Both conserved end residues are part of each CDR3. The order of the fields is V gene, clone size, J gene, D gene, CDR3 protein, CDR3 DNA. D genes are given only for firm matches. Not every row has a clone size; where given, it reads once, few, many or a size class.

v_call: TRBV5-1
clone_size: -
j_call: TRBJ2-2
d_call: -
cdr3_aa: CASSLLAGSNMELFF
cdr3_nt: TGCGCCAGCAGCTTGTTAGCAGGGTCGAACATGGAGCTGTTTTTT

v_call: TRBV4-3
clone_size: -
j_call: TRBJ2-3
d_call: -
cdr3_aa: CASSQDSSSTWNTQYF
cdr3_nt: TGCGCCAGCAGCCAAGATTCTAGCAGTACGTGGAATACGCAGTATTTT

v_call: TRBV30
clone_size: -
j_call: TRBJ1-2
d_call: -
cdr3_aa: CAWSVSAGHGYTF
cdr3_nt: TGTGCCTGGAGTGTATCCGCCGGCCATGGCTACACCTTC

v_call: TRBV28
clone_size: -
j_call: TRBJ2-2
d_call: -
cdr3_aa: CASSLGSYTGELFF
cdr3_nt: TGTGCCAGCAGTTTAGGTAGCTACACCGGGGAGCTGTTTTTT

v_call: TRBV20-1
clone_size: few
j_call: TRBJ1-6
d_call: -
cdr3_aa: CSARKGTLHF
cdr3_nt: TGCAGTGCTAGAAAGGGCACCCTCCACTTT

v_call: TRBV5-1
clone_size: once
j_call: TRBJ2-1
d_call: TRBD2
cdr3_aa: CASRAGVYNEQFF
cdr3_nt: TGCGCCAGCAGGGCGGGGGTCTACAATGAGCAGTTCTTC

v_call: TRBV30
clone_size: -
j_call: TRBJ2-5
d_call: TRBD2
cdr3_aa: CAWTLSGNQETQYF
cdr3_nt: TGTGCCTGGACCCTTAGCGGGAACCAAGAGACCCAGTACTTC

v_call: TRBV6-6
clone_size: -
j_call: TRBJ2-5
d_call: -
cdr3_aa: CASSLTGFQETQYF
cdr3_nt: TGTGCCAGCAGTTTGACAGGATTCCAAGAGACCCAGTACTTC

v_call: TRBV5-4
clone_size: once
j_call: TRBJ2-3
d_call: -
cdr3_aa: CASRLRAQLTDTQYF
cdr3_nt: TGTGCTAGCAGATTACGTGCACAGCTAACAGATACGCAGTATTTT

v_call: TRBV4-1
clone_size: -
j_call: TRBJ1-3
d_call: -
cdr3_aa: CASSQERVSLNTIYF
cdr3_nt: TGCGCCAGCAGCCAAGAGCGGGTCAGCCTAAACACCATATATTTT

v_call: TRBV7-9
clone_size: -
j_call: TRBJ1-4
d_call: -
cdr3_aa: CASSPADTAAGEKLFF
cdr3_nt: TGTGCCAGCAGCCCGGCCGACACAGCAGCGGGTGAAAAACTGTTTTTT

v_call: TRBV7-8
clone_size: -
j_call: TRBJ2-3
d_call: TRBD2
cdr3_aa: CASSDWGGDFTDTQYF
cdr3_nt: TGTGCCAGCAGCGACTGGGGGGGGGATTTCACAGATACGCAGTATTTT

v_call: TRBV10-3
clone_size: -
j_call: TRBJ1-3
d_call: -
cdr3_aa: CAISDPPRGGAGNTIYF
cdr3_nt: TGTGCCATCAGTGACCCTCCGAGGGGGGGCGCGGGAAACACCATATATTTT

v_call: TRBV7-2
clone_size: -
j_call: TRBJ1-4
d_call: -
cdr3_aa: CASSFWGQPNEKLFF
cdr3_nt: TGTGCCAGCAGCTTTTGGGGGCAGCCTAATGAAAAACTGTTTTTT

v_call: TRBV30
clone_size: once
j_call: TRBJ2-7
d_call: -
cdr3_aa: CAWRTPGIMAYEQYF
cdr3_nt: TGTGCCTGGAGGACCCCAGGGATTATGGCCTACGAGCAGTACTTC

v_call: TRBV9
clone_size: once
j_call: TRBJ2-2
d_call: -
cdr3_aa: CASSVEAGVTGELFF
cdr3_nt: TGTGCCAGCAGCGTAGAAGCAGGGGTCACCGGGGAGCTGTTTTTT

v_call: TRBV30
clone_size: -
j_call: TRBJ2-2
d_call: -
cdr3_aa: CAWSVIDFGGELFF
cdr3_nt: TGTGCCTGGAGTGTTATTGATTTCGGCGGGGAGCTGTTTTTT

v_call: TRBV27
clone_size: -
j_call: TRBJ2-1
d_call: -
cdr3_aa: CASRITRLVGDGEQFF
cdr3_nt: TGTGCCAGCAGAATAACTCGACTAGTGGGTGACGGTGAGCAGTTCTTC

v_call: TRBV5-5
clone_size: once
j_call: TRBJ1-2
d_call: -
cdr3_aa: CASSLERVRIPTNYGYTF
cdr3_nt: TGTGCCAGCAGCTTGGAAAGGGTCAGGATCCCAACTAACTATGGCTACACCTTC

v_call: TRBV7-2
clone_size: -
j_call: TRBJ1-1
d_call: TRBD1
cdr3_aa: CASSPGQGRRTEAFF
cdr3_nt: TGTGCCAGCAGCCCTGGACAGGGGCGTAGGACTGAAGCTTTCTTT

v_call: TRBV2
clone_size: -
j_call: TRBJ2-5
d_call: TRBD2
cdr3_aa: CASSEGLAGGEETQYF
cdr3_nt: TGTGCCAGCAGTGAGGGCCTAGCGGGAGGCGAAGAGACCCAGTACTTC

v_call: TRBV10-3
clone_size: -
j_call: TRBJ1-2
d_call: -
cdr3_aa: CAINEGLGTRYTF
cdr3_nt: TGTGCCATCAACGAAGGGTTAGGTACGCGCTACACCTTC

v_call: TRBV2
clone_size: -
j_call: TRBJ2-3
d_call: TRBD2
cdr3_aa: CASRGPSGESTDTQYF
cdr3_nt: TGTGCCAGCAGGGGACCTAGCGGAGAAAGCACAGATACGCAGTATTTT

v_call: TRBV2
clone_size: -
j_call: TRBJ2-1
d_call: TRBD2
cdr3_aa: CASSSGTSDAPYNEQFF
cdr3_nt: TGTGCCAGCAGTTCCGGGACTAGCGATGCCCCCTACAATGAGCAGTTCTTC

v_call: TRBV2
clone_size: -
j_call: TRBJ1-1
d_call: -
cdr3_aa: CASSDYEGVTEAFF
cdr3_nt: TGTGCCAGCAGTGATTACGAGGGGGTGACTGAAGCTTTCTTT